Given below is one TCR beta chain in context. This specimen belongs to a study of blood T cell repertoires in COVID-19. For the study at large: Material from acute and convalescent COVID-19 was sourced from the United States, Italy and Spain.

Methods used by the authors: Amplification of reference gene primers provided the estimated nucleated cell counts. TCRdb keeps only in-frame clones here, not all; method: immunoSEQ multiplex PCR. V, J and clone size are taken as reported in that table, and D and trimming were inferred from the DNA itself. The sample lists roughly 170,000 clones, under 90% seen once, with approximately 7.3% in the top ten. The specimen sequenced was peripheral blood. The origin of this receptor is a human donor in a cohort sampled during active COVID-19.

The CDR3 bases are TGTGCCAGCAGCGTAGTTAGCTCCTACAATGAGCAGTTCTTC. Translating it yields CASSVVSSYNEQFF. The J gene is TRBJ2-1, the V gene TRBV9, with unresolved D. CDR3 length: 14 amino acids. V lost 0 bases, J lost 0 bases, and 4 bases lay in between. Looked up from germline, CDR1 is SGDLS and CDR2 is YYNGEE. The whole variable domain, remainder taken from reference TRBV9 and TRBJ2-1, is DSGVTQTPKHLITATGQRVTLRCSPRSGDLSVYWYQQSLDQGLQFLIQYYNGEERAKGNILERFSAQQFPDLHSELNLSSLELGDSALYFCASSVVSSYNEQFFGPGTRLTVL.